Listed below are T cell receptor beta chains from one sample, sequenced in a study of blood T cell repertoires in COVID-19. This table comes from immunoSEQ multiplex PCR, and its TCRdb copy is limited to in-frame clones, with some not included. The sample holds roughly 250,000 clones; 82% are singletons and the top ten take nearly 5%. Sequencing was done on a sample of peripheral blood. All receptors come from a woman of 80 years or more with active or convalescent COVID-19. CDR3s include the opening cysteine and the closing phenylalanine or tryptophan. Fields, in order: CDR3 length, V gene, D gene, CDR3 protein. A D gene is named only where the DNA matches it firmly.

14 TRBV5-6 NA CASSLGAGDTEAFF
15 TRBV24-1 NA CATSFSAESTDTQYF
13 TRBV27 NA CASSLLGTDTQYF
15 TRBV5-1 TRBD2 CASSFASGSEDTQYF
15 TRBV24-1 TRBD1 CATSDTGGAGEKLFF
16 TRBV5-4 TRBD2 CATAIGTSGGAYEQYF
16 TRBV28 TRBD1 CASSSVRGRVDNEQFF
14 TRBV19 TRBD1 CASTTRTGINGYTF
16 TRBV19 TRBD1 CASSTRDREFGSPLHF
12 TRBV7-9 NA CASSSQQAPLHF
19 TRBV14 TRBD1 CASSQDRVPYRGSYNEQFF
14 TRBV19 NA CASSIKGVSYEQYF
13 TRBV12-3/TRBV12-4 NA CASSLEQGTEAFF
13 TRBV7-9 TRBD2 CASSLGGQETQYF
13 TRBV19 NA CASSMGGSYGYTF
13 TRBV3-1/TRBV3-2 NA CASSQLEWGAQYF
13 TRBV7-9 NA CASSLDGRETQYF
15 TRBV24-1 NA CATSAKGLVTDTQYF
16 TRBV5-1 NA CASSSFGGAIVYEQYF
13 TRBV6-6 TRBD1 CALGTGRNTEAFF
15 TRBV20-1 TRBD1 CSASSWTGDTGELFF
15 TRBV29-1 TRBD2 CSVEVLAGVTDTQYF
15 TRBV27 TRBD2 CASSSETSGKGEQFF
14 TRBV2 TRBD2 CASKDSGGPYEQYF
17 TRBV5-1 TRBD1 CASSPLIIGQGDTEAFF
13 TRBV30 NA CAWGTAARFGYTF
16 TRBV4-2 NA CASSLGASRDNSPLHF
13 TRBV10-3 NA CAIADSQNSPLHF
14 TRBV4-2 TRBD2 CASSWSGRAGEQFF
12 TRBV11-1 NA CASSFSGNEQFF
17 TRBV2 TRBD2 CASKRWTSGRGTDTQYF
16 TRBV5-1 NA CASSPTGPSSTDTQYF